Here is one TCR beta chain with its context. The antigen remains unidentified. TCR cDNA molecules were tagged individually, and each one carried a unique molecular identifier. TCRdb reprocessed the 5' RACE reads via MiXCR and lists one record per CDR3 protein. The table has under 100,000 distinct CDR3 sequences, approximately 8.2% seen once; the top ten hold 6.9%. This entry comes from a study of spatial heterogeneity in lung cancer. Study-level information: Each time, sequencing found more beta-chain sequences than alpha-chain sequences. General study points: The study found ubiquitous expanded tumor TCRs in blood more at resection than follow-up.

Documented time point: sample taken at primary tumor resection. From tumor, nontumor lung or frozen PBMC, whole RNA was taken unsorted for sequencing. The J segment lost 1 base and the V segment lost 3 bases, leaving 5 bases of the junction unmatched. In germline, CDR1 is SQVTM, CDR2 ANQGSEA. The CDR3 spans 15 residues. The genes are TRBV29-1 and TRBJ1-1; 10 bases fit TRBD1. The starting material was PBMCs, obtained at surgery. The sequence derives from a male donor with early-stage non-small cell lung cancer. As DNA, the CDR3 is TGCAGCGTTGAGGGACAGGGGAAAACGAACACTGAAGCTTTCTTT. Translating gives CSVEGQGKTNTEAFF.